A selection of T cell receptor beta chains follows, all from one sample in a study of cytomegalovirus exposure and HLA in healthy donors. TCRdb's copy holds only in-frame clones and misses some; the assay was immunoSEQ multiplex PCR. The table shows approximately 150,000 clones, with roughly four fifths occurring only once. The specimen was PBMCs. All receptors come from an older woman in good health and CMV-seropositive. Each CDR3 is given with its conserved first and last residue. D genes are given only for firm matches. Rows give clone size only sometimes, using once, few, many, or a class for an expanded clone.

j_call: TRBJ1-5
v_call: TRBV28
clone_size: .
d_call: TRBD1
cdr3_nt: TGTGCCAGCACCAAGACAGGGGGGAGTAACAATCAGCCCCAGCATTTT
cdr3_aa: CASTKTGGSNNQPQHF

j_call: TRBJ2-3
v_call: TRBV5-1
clone_size: .
d_call: .
cdr3_nt: TGCGCCAGCAGCGTCCAGGGAACAGATACGCAGTATTTT
cdr3_aa: CASSVQGTDTQYF

j_call: TRBJ2-7
v_call: TRBV29-1
clone_size: .
d_call: .
cdr3_nt: TGCAGCGTCGTGACTAGGAACTCCTACGAGCAGTACTTC
cdr3_aa: CSVVTRNSYEQYF

j_call: TRBJ2-5
v_call: TRBV5-6
clone_size: .
d_call: .
cdr3_nt: TGTGCCAGCAGCTTGTTGGGGGCCCGAGAAGAGACCCAGTACTTC
cdr3_aa: CASSLLGAREETQYF

j_call: TRBJ1-6
v_call: TRBV25-1
clone_size: .
d_call: .
cdr3_nt: TGTGCCAGCAGTGATATGGCAGAGGTTCGTTCCCTCCACTTT
cdr3_aa: CASSDMAEVRSLHF

j_call: TRBJ1-2
v_call: TRBV9
clone_size: .
d_call: .
cdr3_nt: TGTGCCAGCAGCGGAGAGAACTATGGCTACACCTTC
cdr3_aa: CASSGENYGYTF

j_call: TRBJ2-7
v_call: TRBV5-1
clone_size: .
d_call: TRBD1
cdr3_nt: TGCGCCAGCAGCCCCTATACGGGACAGGGATCATACGAGCAGTACTTC
cdr3_aa: CASSPYTGQGSYEQYF

j_call: TRBJ1-1
v_call: TRBV19
clone_size: .
d_call: .
cdr3_nt: TGTGCCAGTAGTATTCCAAACACTGAAGCTTTCTTT
cdr3_aa: CASSIPNTEAFF

j_call: TRBJ1-1
v_call: TRBV4-1
clone_size: .
d_call: .
cdr3_nt: TGCGCCAGCAGCCAAGACGAGACAGTCGAAGCTTTCTTT
cdr3_aa: CASSQDETVEAFF

j_call: TRBJ1-1
v_call: TRBV4-3
clone_size: few
d_call: TRBD1
cdr3_nt: TGCGCCAGCAGCCACCGACAGGGCCGGGCAGGGATCTTT
cdr3_aa: CASSHRQGRAGIF

j_call: TRBJ2-7
v_call: TRBV4-1
clone_size: .
d_call: .
cdr3_nt: TGCGCCAGCAGCCAAGATTTGGGGCTTGGTCCCTACGAGCAGTACTTC
cdr3_aa: CASSQDLGLGPYEQYF

j_call: TRBJ2-7
v_call: TRBV13
clone_size: .
d_call: TRBD2
cdr3_nt: TGTGCCAGCATCTCCGGGGCTAGCGGGAGCTACGAGCAGTACTTC
cdr3_aa: CASISGASGSYEQYF

j_call: TRBJ2-3
v_call: TRBV5-4
clone_size: .
d_call: .
cdr3_nt: TGTGCCAGCAGCTTAGGGAAGGCGGGATCCACAGATACGCAGTATTTT
cdr3_aa: CASSLGKAGSTDTQYF

j_call: TRBJ2-1
v_call: TRBV6-6
clone_size: few
d_call: .
cdr3_nt: TGTGCCAGCAGTCCCGAGGGAGGAAGAGAGCAGTTCTTC
cdr3_aa: CASSPEGGREQFF

j_call: TRBJ2-7
v_call: TRBV11-2
clone_size: .
d_call: .
cdr3_nt: TGTGCCAGCAGCTTCGGGGCAGCGGGCGAGCAGTACTTC
cdr3_aa: CASSFGAAGEQYF

j_call: TRBJ2-1
v_call: TRBV9
clone_size: .
d_call: TRBD2
cdr3_nt: TGTGCCAGCAGCAAGGGACTAGCGGGATGGGGTGAGCAGTTCTTC
cdr3_aa: CASSKGLAGWGEQFF

j_call: TRBJ2-7
v_call: TRBV11-2
clone_size: .
d_call: TRBD1
cdr3_nt: TGTGCCAGCAGCTCCCCCGCCGGACAGGGGTCCTACGAGCAGTACTTC
cdr3_aa: CASSSPAGQGSYEQYF

j_call: TRBJ1-2
v_call: TRBV5-4
clone_size: .
d_call: TRBD1
cdr3_nt: TGTGCCAGCAGGACGTGGGGACAGGGAAATGGCTACACCTTC
cdr3_aa: CASRTWGQGNGYTF

j_call: TRBJ2-3
v_call: TRBV7-3
clone_size: .
d_call: .
cdr3_nt: TGTGCCAGCAGCTTAATGGGGGGTGATACGCAGTATTTT
cdr3_aa: CASSLMGGDTQYF

j_call: TRBJ2-3
v_call: TRBV7-9
clone_size: .
d_call: TRBD2
cdr3_nt: TGTGCCAGCAGCTTAGGTCCCCCGGGACTAGCGCCAGATACGCAGTATTTT
cdr3_aa: CASSLGPPGLAPDTQYF

j_call: TRBJ2-1
v_call: TRBV7-2
clone_size: .
d_call: TRBD1
cdr3_nt: TGTGCCAGCAGCTTTACCCGGGACAGGGTCCCCGGAGGGCAGTTCTTC
cdr3_aa: CASSFTRDRVPGGQFF

j_call: TRBJ2-5
v_call: TRBV11-1
clone_size: once
d_call: TRBD1
cdr3_nt: TGTGCCAGCAGCCAAAATAGTGCCCTTCGGACAGGGAGGCGTGAGACCCAGTACTTC
cdr3_aa: CASSQNSALRTGRRETQYF

j_call: TRBJ2-5
v_call: TRBV12-5
clone_size: once
d_call: TRBD1
cdr3_nt: TGTGCTAGTGGACTATCCGGGACAGGGGGACGGGAGACCCAGTACTTC
cdr3_aa: CASGLSGTGGRETQYF

j_call: TRBJ2-3
v_call: TRBV28
clone_size: .
d_call: .
cdr3_nt: TGTGCCAGCACCGCCACAGGGACGACGCAGTATTTT
cdr3_aa: CASTATGTTQYF

j_call: TRBJ2-5
v_call: TRBV5-4
clone_size: .
d_call: TRBD2
cdr3_nt: TGTGCCAGCAGCATTACGGGACTAGCGGGAGGGCAAGAGACCCAGTACTTC
cdr3_aa: CASSITGLAGGQETQYF

j_call: TRBJ2-3
v_call: TRBV7-9
clone_size: .
d_call: TRBD1
cdr3_nt: TGTGCCAGCAGCTCGGACAGGGAGCTCGATACGCAGTATTTT
cdr3_aa: CASSSDRELDTQYF

j_call: TRBJ1-2
v_call: TRBV7-2
clone_size: .
d_call: TRBD1
cdr3_nt: TGTGCCAGCAGCTTAGGGGGGAGGACAGGGGAGACCTTC
cdr3_aa: CASSLGGRTGETF

j_call: TRBJ2-3
v_call: TRBV28
clone_size: .
d_call: TRBD1
cdr3_nt: TGTGCCAGCAGTTTCTACAGGGGGCAGGGCACAGATACGCAGTATTTT
cdr3_aa: CASSFYRGQGTDTQYF

j_call: TRBJ1-6
v_call: TRBV7-8
clone_size: .
d_call: .
cdr3_nt: TGTGCCAGCAGCCGGGACAATAAAAATTCACCCCTCCACTTT
cdr3_aa: CASSRDNKNSPLHF

j_call: TRBJ2-1
v_call: TRBV19
clone_size: .
d_call: .
cdr3_nt: TGTGCCAGTAGTAAACGGGATCGCTCCTACAATGAGCAGTTCTTC
cdr3_aa: CASSKRDRSYNEQFF

j_call: TRBJ1-1
v_call: TRBV27
clone_size: once
d_call: .
cdr3_nt: TGTGCCAGCAGTTTATCGGGCAGGGGATCCACTGAAGCTTTCTTT
cdr3_aa: CASSLSGRGSTEAFF

j_call: TRBJ2-2
v_call: TRBV15
clone_size: once
d_call: TRBD2
cdr3_nt: TGTGCCACCAGCAGAGATGCGGGAGCCGGGGAGCTGTTTTTT
cdr3_aa: CATSRDAGAGELFF

j_call: TRBJ2-4
v_call: TRBV30
clone_size: .
d_call: .
cdr3_nt: TGTGCCTGGAGGGAGCCGGTGGGCATTCAGTACTTC
cdr3_aa: CAWREPVGIQYF

j_call: TRBJ2-5
v_call: TRBV7-6
clone_size: .
d_call: TRBD1
cdr3_nt: TGTGCCAGCAGCTTAGTGACGGCCAGGGGGCTGGAGACCCAGTACTTC
cdr3_aa: CASSLVTARGLETQYF

j_call: TRBJ2-2
v_call: TRBV30
clone_size: .
d_call: .
cdr3_nt: TGTGCCTGGGACGACACCGGAGGGACCGGGGAGCTGTTTTTT
cdr3_aa: CAWDDTGGTGELFF

j_call: TRBJ1-1
v_call: TRBV30
clone_size: .
d_call: .
cdr3_nt: TGTGCCTGGACACAGGTAGGGAACACTGAAGCTTTCTTT
cdr3_aa: CAWTQVGNTEAFF